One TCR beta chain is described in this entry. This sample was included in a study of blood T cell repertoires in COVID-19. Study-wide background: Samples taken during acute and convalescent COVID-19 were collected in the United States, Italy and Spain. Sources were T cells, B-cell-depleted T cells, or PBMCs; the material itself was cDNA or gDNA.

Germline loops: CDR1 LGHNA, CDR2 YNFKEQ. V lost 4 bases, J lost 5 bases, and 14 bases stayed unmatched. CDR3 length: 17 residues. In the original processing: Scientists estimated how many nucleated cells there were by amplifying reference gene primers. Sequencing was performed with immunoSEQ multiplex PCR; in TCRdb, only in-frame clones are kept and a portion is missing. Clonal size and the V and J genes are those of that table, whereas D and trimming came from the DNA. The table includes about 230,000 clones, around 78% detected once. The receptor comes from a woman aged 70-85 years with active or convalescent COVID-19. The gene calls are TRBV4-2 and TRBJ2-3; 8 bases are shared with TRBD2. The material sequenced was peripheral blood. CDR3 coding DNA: TGTGCCAGCAGCCCCCACGGGGGGGCGGGAGGTAAAGATACGCAGTATTTT. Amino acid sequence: CASSPHGGAGGKDTQYF.